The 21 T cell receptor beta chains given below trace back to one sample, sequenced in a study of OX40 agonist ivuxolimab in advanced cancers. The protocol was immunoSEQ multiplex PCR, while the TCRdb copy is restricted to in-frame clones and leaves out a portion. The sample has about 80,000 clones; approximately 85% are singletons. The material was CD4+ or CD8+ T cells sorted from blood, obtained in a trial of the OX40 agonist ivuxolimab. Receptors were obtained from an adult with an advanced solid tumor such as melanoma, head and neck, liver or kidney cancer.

CDR3 protein: CASSMDGHYGYTF. DNA of the CDR3: TGTGCCAGTAGTATGGACGGGCATTATGGCTACACCTTC. This chain links TRBV19 with TRBJ1-2, with D unresolved. Per germline, CDR1 LNHDA and CDR2 SQIVND (reference sequence). V dropped 3 bases and J dropped 5 bases, with 10 bases sitting between them. This CDR3 contains 13 residues.

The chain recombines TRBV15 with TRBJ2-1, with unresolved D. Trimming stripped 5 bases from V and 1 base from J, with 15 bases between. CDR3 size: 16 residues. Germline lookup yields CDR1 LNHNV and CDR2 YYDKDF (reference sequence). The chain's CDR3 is CATSLVDPLSYNEQFF. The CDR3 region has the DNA TGTGCCACCAGCTTGGTAGATCCACTATCCTACAATGAGCAGTTCTTC. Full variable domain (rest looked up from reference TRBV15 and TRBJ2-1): DAMVIQNPRYQVTQFGKPVTLSCSQTLNHNVMYWYQQKSSQAPKLLFHYYDKDFNNEADTPDNFQSRRPNTSFCFLDIRSPGLGDTAMYLCATSLVDPLSYNEQFFGPGTRLTVL.

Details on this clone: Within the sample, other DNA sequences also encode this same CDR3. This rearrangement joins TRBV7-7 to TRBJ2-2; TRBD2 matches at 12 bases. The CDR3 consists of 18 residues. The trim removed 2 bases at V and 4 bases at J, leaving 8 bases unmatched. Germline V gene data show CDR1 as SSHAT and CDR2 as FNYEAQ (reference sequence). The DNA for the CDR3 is TGTGCCAGCAGCTTAACAGCACTAGCGGGAGGATTCACCGGGGAGCTGTTTTTT. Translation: CASSLTALAGGFTGELFF. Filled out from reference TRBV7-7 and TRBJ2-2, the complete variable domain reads GAGVSQSPRYKVTKRGQDVTLRCDPISSHATLYWYQQALGQGPEFLTYFNYEAQPDKSGLPSDRFSAERPEGSISTLTIQRTEQRDSAMYRCASSLTALAGGFTGELFFGEGSRLTVL.

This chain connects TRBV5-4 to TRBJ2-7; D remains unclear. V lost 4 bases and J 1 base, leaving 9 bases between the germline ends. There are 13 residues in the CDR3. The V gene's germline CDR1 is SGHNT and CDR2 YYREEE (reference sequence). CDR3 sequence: CASSPDRSYEQYF. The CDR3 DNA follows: TGTGCCAGCAGCCCGGACCGATCCTACGAGCAGTACTTC.

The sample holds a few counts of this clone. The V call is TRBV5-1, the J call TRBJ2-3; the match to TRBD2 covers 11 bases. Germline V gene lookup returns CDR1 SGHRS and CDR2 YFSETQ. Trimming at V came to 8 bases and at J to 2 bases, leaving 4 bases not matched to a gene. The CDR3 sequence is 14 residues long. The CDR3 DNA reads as TGCGCCAGTGCGACTAGCGGGACCACAGATACGCAGTATTTT. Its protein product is CASATSGTTDTQYF.

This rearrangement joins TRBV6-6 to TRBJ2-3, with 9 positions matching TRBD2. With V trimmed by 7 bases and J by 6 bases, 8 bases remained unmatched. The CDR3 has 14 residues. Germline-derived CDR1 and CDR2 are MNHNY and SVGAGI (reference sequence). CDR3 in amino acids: CASTWGGRGDTQYF. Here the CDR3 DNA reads TGTGCCAGCACCTGGGGCGGGAGGGGGGATACGCAGTATTTT.

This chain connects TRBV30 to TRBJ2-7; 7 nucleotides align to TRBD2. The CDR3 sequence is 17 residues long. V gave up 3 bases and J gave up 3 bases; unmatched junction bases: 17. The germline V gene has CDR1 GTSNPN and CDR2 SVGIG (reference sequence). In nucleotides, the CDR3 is TGTGCCTGGAGGGGGACTAAGGGATTGGGGTTAGGCTACGAGCAGTACTTC. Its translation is CAWRGTKGLGLGYEQYF.

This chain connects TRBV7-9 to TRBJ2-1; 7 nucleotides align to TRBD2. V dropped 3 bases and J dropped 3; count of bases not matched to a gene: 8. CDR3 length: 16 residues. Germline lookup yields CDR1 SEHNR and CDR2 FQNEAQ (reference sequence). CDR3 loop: CASSFPAGNGYNEQFF. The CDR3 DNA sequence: TGTGCCAGCAGCTTTCCAGCGGGAAACGGCTACAATGAGCAGTTCTTC.

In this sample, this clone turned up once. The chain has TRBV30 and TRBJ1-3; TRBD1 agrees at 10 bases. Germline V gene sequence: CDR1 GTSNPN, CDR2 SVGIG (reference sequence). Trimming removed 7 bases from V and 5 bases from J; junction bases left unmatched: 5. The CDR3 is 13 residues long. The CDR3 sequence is CALRTGGRNTIYF. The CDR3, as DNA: TGTGCCTTACGGACAGGGGGTAGAAACACCATATATTTT. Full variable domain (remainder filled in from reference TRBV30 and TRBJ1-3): SQTIHQWPATLVQPVGSPLSLECTVEGTSNPNLYWYRQAAGRGLQLLFYSVGIGQISSEVPQNLSASRPQDRQFILSSKKLLLSDSGFYLCALRTGGRNTIYFGEGSWLTVV.

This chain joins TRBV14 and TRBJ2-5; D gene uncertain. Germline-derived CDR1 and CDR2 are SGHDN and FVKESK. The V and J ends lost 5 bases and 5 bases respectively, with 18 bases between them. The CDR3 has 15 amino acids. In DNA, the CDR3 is TGTGCCAGCAGCAATGAACCCCCCGTCCGGGAGACCCAGTACTTC. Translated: CASSNEPPVRETQYF.

This chain's CDR3 is CASTAVLNVLTF. The DNA of the CDR3 is TGTGCCAGCACAGCAGTGCTGAACGTCCTGACTTTC. This chain links TRBV6-1 with TRBJ2-6, with D hard to call. V lost 7 bases and J lost 10, with 11 bases in between. This CDR3 has 12 residues. Germline CDR1 reads MNHNS; CDR2 reads SASEGT.

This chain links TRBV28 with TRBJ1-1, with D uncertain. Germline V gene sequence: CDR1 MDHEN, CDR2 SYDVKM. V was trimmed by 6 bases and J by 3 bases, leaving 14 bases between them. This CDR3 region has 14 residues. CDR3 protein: CASRFGLSDTEAFF. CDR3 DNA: TGTGCCAGCAGATTCGGGCTCTCCGACACTGAAGCTTTCTTT.

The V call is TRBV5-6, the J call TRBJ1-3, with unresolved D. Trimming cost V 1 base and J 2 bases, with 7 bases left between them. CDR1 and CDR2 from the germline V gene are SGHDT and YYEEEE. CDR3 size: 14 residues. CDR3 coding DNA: TGTGCCAGCAGCTTGCGGTCCGCTGGAAACACCATATATTTT. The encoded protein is CASSLRSAGNTIYF.

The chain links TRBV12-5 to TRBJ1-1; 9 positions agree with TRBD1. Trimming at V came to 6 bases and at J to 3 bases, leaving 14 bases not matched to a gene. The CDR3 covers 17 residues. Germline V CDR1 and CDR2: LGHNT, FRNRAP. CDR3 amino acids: CASGAINRGLRYTEAFF. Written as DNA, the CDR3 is TGTGCTAGTGGGGCCATAAACAGGGGGCTTAGGTACACTGAAGCTTTCTTT.

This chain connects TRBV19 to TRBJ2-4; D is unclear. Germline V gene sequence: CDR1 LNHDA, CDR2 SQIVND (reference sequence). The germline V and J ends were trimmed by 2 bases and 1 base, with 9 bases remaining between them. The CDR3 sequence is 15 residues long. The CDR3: CASSILSSAKNIQYF. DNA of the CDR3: TGTGCCAGTAGTATACTCTCCTCGGCCAAAAACATTCAGTACTTC.

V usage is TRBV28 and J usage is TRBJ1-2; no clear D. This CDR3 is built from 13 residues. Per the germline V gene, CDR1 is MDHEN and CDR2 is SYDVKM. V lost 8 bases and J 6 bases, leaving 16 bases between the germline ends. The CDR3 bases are TGTGCCAGCCACCCCAGGCCTCGCGATGGCTACACCTTC. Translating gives CASHPRPRDGYTF.

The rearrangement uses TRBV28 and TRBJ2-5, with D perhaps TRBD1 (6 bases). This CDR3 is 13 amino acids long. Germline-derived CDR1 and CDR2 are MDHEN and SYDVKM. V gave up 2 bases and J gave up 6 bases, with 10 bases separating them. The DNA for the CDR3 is TGTGCCAGCAGTTTACCAGGGGTGCAGACCCAGTACTTC. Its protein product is CASSLPGVQTQYF.

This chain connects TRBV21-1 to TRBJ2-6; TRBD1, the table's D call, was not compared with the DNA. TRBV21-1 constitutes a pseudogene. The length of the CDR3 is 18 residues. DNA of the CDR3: TGTGCCAGCAGCAAAGATCACAGGGAAACGTCTGGGGCCAACGTCCTGACTTTC. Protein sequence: CASSKDHRETSGANVLTF.

The CDR3 sequence: CASSLSPAGGQETQYF. In nucleotides, the CDR3 is TGCGCCAGCAGCTTGTCGCCAGCGGGGGGGCAAGAGACCCAGTACTTC. The gene calls are TRBV5-1 and TRBJ2-5; 10 nucleotides match TRBD2. V lost 1 base, J lost 2 bases, and 5 bases stayed unmatched. The CDR3 has 16 amino acids. The germline V gene encodes CDR1 SGHRS and CDR2 YFSETQ.

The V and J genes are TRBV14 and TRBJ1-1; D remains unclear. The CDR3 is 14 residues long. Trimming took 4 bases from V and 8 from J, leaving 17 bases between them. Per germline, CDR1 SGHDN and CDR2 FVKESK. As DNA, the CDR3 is TGTGCCAGCAGCCGCGACAATTCGGCGTGGGAAGCTTTCTTT. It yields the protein CASSRDNSAWEAFF.

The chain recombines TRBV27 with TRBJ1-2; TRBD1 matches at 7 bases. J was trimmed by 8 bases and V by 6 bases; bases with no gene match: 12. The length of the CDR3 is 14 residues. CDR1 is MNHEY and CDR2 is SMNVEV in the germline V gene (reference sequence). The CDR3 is CASRLIDREGGYTF. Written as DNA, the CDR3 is TGTGCCAGCAGGTTAATCGACAGGGAAGGCGGCTACACCTTC.